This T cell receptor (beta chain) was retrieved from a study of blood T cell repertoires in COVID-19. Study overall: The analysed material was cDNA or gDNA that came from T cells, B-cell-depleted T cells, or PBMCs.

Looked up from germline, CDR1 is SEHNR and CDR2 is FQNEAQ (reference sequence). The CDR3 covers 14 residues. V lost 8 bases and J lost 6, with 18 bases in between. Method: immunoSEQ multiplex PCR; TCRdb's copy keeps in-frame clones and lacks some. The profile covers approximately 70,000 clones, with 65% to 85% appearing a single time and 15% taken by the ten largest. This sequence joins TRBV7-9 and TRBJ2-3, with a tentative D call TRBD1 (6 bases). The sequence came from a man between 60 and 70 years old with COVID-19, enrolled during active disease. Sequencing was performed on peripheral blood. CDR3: CASQIQGVKDTQYF. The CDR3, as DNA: TGTGCCAGCCAGATACAGGGCGTTAAGGATACGCAGTATTTT.